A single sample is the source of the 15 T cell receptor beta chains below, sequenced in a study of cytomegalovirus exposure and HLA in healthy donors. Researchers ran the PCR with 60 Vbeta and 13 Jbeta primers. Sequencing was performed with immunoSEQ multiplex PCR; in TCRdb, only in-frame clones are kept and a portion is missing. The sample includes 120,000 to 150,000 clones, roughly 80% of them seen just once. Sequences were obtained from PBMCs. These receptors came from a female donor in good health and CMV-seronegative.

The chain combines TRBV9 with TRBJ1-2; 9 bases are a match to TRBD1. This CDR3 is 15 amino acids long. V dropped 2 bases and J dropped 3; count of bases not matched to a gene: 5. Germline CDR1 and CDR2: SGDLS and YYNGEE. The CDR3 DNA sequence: TGTGCCAGCAGCGTCGCGACAGGGGGGGACTATGGCTACACCTTC. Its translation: CASSVATGGDYGYTF.

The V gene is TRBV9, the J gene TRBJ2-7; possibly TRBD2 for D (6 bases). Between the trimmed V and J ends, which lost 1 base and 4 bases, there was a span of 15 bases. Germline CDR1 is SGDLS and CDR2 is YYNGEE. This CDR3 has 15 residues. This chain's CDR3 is CASSVMAGLAYEQYF. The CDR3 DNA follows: TGTGCCAGCAGCGTAATGGCGGGATTGGCATACGAGCAGTACTTC.

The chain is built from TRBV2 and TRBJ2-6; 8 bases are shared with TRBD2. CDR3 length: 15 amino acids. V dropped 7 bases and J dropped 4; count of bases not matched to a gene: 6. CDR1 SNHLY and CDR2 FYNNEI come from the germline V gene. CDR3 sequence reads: CASTGRGAGANVLTF. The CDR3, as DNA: TGTGCCAGCACCGGGCGGGGGGCCGGGGCCAACGTCCTGACTTTC. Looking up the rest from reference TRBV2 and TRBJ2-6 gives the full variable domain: EPEVTQTPSHQVTQMGQEVILRCVPISNHLYFYWYRQILGQKVEFLVSFYNNEISEKSEIFDDQFSVERPDGSNFTLKIRSTKLEDSAMYFCASTGRGAGANVLTFGAGSRLTVL.

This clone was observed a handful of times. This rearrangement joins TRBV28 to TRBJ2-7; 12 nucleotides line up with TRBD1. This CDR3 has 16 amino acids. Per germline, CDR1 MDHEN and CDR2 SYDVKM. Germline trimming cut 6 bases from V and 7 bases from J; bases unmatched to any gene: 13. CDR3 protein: CASSAPMGQGAEEQYF. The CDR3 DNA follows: TGTGCCAGCAGCGCACCGATGGGACAGGGGGCAGAAGAGCAGTACTTC.

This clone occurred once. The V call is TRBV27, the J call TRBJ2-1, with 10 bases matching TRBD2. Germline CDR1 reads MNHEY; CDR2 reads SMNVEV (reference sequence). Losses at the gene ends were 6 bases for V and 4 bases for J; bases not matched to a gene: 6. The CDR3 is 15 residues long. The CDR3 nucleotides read TGTGCCAGCAGCCCTACTAGCGGGGTATACAATGAGCAGTTCTTC. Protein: CASSPTSGVYNEQFF.

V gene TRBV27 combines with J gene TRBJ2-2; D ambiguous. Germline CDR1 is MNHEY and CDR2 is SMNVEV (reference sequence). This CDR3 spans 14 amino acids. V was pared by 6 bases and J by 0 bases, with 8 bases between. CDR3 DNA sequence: TGTGCCAGCAGCTCTATCTCGAACACCGGGGAGCTGTTTTTT. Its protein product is CASSSISNTGELFF.

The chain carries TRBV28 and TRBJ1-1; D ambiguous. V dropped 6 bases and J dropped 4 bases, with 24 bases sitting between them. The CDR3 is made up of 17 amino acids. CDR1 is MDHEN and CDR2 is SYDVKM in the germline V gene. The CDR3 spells CASSLVTERARGTEAFF. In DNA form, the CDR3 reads TGTGCCAGCAGCCTGGTGACGGAGAGGGCCAGAGGCACTGAAGCTTTCTTT.

CDR3 sequence (DNA): TGCGCCAGCAGCCGACAGAACAGGGGGGACTATGGCTACACCTTC. Its protein is CASSRQNRGDYGYTF. V gene TRBV4-1 combines with J gene TRBJ1-2, with 8 bases identical to TRBD1. Germline V gene data show CDR1 as MGHRA and CDR2 as YSYEKL. V lost 4 bases and J lost 3; bases outside the gene matches: 7. This CDR3 region has 15 residues.

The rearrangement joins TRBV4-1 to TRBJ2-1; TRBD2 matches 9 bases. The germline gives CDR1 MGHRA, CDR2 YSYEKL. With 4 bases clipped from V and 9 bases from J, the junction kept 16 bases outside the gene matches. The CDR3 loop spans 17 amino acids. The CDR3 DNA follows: TGCGCCAGCAGCCCCATCAACCGAGATAGCGGGAGAAGTGAGCAGTTCTTC. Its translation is CASSPINRDSGRSEQFF.

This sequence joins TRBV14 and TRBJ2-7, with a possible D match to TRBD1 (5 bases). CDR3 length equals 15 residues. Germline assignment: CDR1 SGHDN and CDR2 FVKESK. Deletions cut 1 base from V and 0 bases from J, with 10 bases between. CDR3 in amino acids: CASSQVAGISYEQYF. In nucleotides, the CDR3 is TGTGCCAGCAGCCAAGTCGCAGGGATCTCCTACGAGCAGTACTTC. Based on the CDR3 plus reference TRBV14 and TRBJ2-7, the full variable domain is EAGVTQFPSHSVIEKGQTVTLRCDPISGHDNLYWYRRVMGKEIKFLLHFVKESKQDESGMPNNRFLAERTGGTYSTLKVQPAELEDSGVYFCASSQVAGISYEQYFGPGTRLTVT.

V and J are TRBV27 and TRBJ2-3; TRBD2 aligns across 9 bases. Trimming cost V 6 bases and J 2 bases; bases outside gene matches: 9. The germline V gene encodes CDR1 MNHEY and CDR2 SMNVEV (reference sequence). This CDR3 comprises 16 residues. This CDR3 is CASSPKLAGATDTQYF. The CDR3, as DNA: TGTGCCAGCAGCCCTAAATTAGCGGGAGCCACAGATACGCAGTATTTT.

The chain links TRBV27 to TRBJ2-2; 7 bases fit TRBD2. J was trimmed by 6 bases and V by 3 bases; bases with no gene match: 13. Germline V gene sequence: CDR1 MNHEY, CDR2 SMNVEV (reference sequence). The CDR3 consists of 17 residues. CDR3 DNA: TGTGCCAGCAGTTTCCTATCTGGACTAGTTGGTCCCGGGGAGCTGTTTTTT. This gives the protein CASSFLSGLVGPGELFF.

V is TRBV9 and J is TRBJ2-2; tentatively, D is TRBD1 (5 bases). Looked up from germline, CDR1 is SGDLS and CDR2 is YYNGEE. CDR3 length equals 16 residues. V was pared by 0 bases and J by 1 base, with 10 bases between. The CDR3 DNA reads TGTGCCAGCAGCGTAGAGGGGCTAGAGAACACCGGGGAGCTGTTTTTT. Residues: CASSVEGLENTGELFF.

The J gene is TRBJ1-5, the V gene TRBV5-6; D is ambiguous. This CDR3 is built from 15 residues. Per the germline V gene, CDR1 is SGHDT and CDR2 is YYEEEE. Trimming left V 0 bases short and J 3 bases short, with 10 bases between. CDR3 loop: CASSLGGRVNQPQHF. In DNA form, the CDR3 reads TGTGCCAGCAGCTTGGGCGGGAGAGTCAATCAGCCCCAGCATTTT.

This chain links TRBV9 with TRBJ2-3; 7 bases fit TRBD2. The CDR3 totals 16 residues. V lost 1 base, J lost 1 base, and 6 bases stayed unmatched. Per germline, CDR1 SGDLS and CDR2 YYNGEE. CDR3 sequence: CASSVSGGRGTDTQYF. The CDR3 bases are TGTGCCAGCAGCGTATCGGGCGGGAGAGGCACAGATACGCAGTATTTT. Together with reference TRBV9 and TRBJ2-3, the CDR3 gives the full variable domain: DSGVTQTPKHLITATGQRVTLRCSPRSGDLSVYWYQQSLDQGLQFLIQYYNGEERAKGNILERFSAQQFPDLHSELNLSSLELGDSALYFCASSVSGGRGTDTQYFGPGTRLTVL.